This TCR beta chain was recovered during a study of monozygotic twins with inflammatory bowel disease. Donors each contributed one blood sample measuring under 3 ml. Study-wide points: Results did not support any single strong IBD-associated signal or clonotype. TCRbeta diversity (inverse Simpson) was lower in IBD patients than in healthy co-twins.

The germline V gene encodes CDR1 SGDLS and CDR2 YYNGEE. The CDR3 consists of 18 residues. cDNA synthesis was performed in eight separate reactions for each sample. For each CDR3 protein, TCRdb gives one entry from its re-call of the 5' RACE reads, without DNA. The listing records around 140,000 distinct CDR3 sequences. A word on this clonotype: Antigen unknown.

The chain has TRBV9 and TRBJ2-2; without DNA, the TCRdb call of TRBD2 cannot be checked. The clonotype was recovered from a human donor with ulcerative colitis or Crohn's disease, or a healthy co-twin of an affected twin (not recorded which). The sequencing sample was made of blood. The CDR3 is CASSVVVSGRAGPGELFF.